This TCR beta chain was captured in a study of T cells after yellow fever vaccination. Germline V gene lookup returns CDR1 WNHNN and CDR2 SYGVQD (reference sequence). The V and J ends lost 3 bases and 1 base respectively, with 5 bases between them. The length of the CDR3 is 13 residues. TCRdb recomputed calls from the 5' RACE reads with MiXCR, one row per CDR3 protein. The sample records roughly 170,000 distinct CDR3 sequences, approximately 6.2% being singletons. This clonotype has at least ten counts. The chain recombines TRBV10-1 with TRBJ2-3; D remains ambiguous. This sample comprised CD4+ T cells sorted from PBMCs, obtained on the day of the first yellow fever vaccination. The sequence came from a man between 18 and 35 years old who received the YFV17D yellow fever vaccine. The CDR3 DNA follows: TGCGCCAGCAGTGATGGAGGCACAGATACGCAGTATTTT. The encoded protein is CASSDGGTDTQYF.